This T cell receptor (beta chain) appears in the sequencing data of a study of T cells after yellow fever vaccination. Study at large: SMART-Seq v4 Ultra Low Input prepared libraries from low-cell fractions.

From germline, CDR1 is DFQATT and CDR2 SNEGSKA (reference sequence). The trim removed 5 bases at V and 3 bases at J, leaving 5 bases unmatched. The CDR3 covers 13 residues. TCRdb passed the 5' RACE reads through MiXCR, listing each CDR3 protein once. The sample lists 450,000 to 650,000 distinct CDR3 sequences; 20% to 25% were seen once. This clonotype was recorded many times. The sequenced sample was PBMCs, obtained 21 days after the first yellow fever vaccination. The V gene is TRBV20-1, the J gene TRBJ2-3; the match to TRBD1 covers 7 bases. This receptor was taken from a young man who received the YFV17D yellow fever vaccine. The CDR3 here is CSAGQARTDTQYF. The CDR3, as DNA: TGCAGTGCTGGACAGGCCCGGACAGATACGCAGTATTTT.